The clone carrying this T cell receptor beta chain has a count of ten or more. Its antigen remains unidentified. The CDR3 extends over 16 amino acids. Deletions cut 1 base from V and 1 base from J, with 13 bases between. Looked up from germline, CDR1 is MNHEY and CDR2 is SVGAGI. A primer matching the constant region was used to make TCR beta cDNA from around 550 ng of total RNA. Three-round nested multiplex PCR performed with slightly modified ARM-PCR produced the TCR beta libraries. Each of the first two PCR rounds ran approximately 11 cycles with TRBV1-TRBV30 forward and C-beta reverse primers. Via MiXCR, TCRdb re-called the multiplex PCR reads, giving one row per CDR3 protein. The sample lists around 100,000 distinct CDR3 sequences; around two thirds were seen once. RNA and DNA were co-extracted from approximately 20-30 mg of unsorted bulk tissue. For each tumor, five separate regions were sampled.

The sample is drawn from a study of tumor-infiltrating lymphocytes in primary liver carcinoma. Study observations and caveats: Found in all five tumor regions were only about 7-24% of top clones. In tumor-adjacent and tumor-blood pairs, overlap was lower than in tumor region pairs.

The chain is built from TRBV6-5 and TRBJ2-5; D is undetermined. This clonotype was obtained from a woman in her sixties or seventies with primary liver carcinoma and hepatitis B virus infection. Material: liver tumor tissue from sampling region 2. Stated subset: tumor region T2, inferior pole. Here the CDR3 DNA reads TGTGCCAGCAGTTACTTGGGGAATAATCCCCAAGAGACCCAGTACTTC. Translation gives CASSYLGNNPQETQYF.